The source of this T cell receptor (beta chain) is a study of monozygotic twins with inflammatory bowel disease (dated 2019 in TCRdb). Regarding the study in general: The full study comprised 28 monozygotic twin pairs: nine German pairs (four IBD-concordant, five IBD-discordant) and 19 IBD-discordant Danish pairs. The search for disease-associated traits relied mainly on comparing, within discordant pairs, IBD patients with their genetically identical healthy co-twins. Each individual had, on average, about 151 000 unique TCRalpha sequences and 181 000 unique TCRbeta sequences available for analysis.

The method was 5' RACE. Each TCR library was prepared from about 4,000 ng of total RNA. For each sample, cDNA synthesis was carried out in eight separate reactions using SMARTScribe reverse transcriptase. During cDNA synthesis, template switching introduced unique molecular identifiers that contained a 6-nucleotide sample barcode. Two nested PCRs of around 16 and 10 cycles amplified the TCRalpha and TCRbeta cDNA, and bead purification followed each PCR. Before amplification, cDNA was treated with uracil DNA-glycosylase and purified using the QIAquick PCR purification kit. The second PCR added Illumina TruSeq-compatible adapters along with sample-specific barcodes. TapeStation and Qubit were used to check library quality and concentration, and about 5 ng of each library was pooled. Pooled libraries were sequenced on an Illumina HiSeq2500 single-index Rapid Run with 2 x 100 bp reads and custom sequencing primers. As for the original processing: MiGEC version 1.2.6 was used for UMI-based consensus assembly to correct PCR and sequencing errors. MiXCR version 2.1.1 was used to carry out V(D)J alignment, clonotype assembly and CDR3 extraction. To normalise gene usage, clonotype sharing and MAIT/NKT TCR abundance, the top 1000, 10 000 and 20 000 clonotypes in each sample were analysed. After downsampling to 27 000 UMIs, diversity was calculated as the inverse Simpson index using the vegan R package. Paired Mann-Whitney U tests were applied to discordant twin pairs, and Benjamini-Hochberg correction was used for multiple testing. Following reprocessing of the reads by TCRdb, the data hold one row per CDR3 protein sequence and no DNA is available. The V and J calls reflect TCRdb's pipeline rather than the authors' work. Per the sample table, the count is a few hundred thousand distinct CDR3 sequences. 2.6% of the sample belongs to the ten largest clones.

On this clonotype itself: This clone's antigen is unknown.

The CDR3 sequence holds 14 residues, the cysteine and phenylalanine included. This entry has no DNA. CDR1 SGHRS and CDR2 YFSETQ were looked up in the germline V gene. General study outcomes and caveats: A decrease in TCRbeta repertoire diversity, as measured by inverse Simpson index, was observed in IBD patients compared with their healthy co-twins. IBD patients shared fewer clonotypes with other individuals than healthy twins did, most markedly in patients showing signs of disease activity. Because patients received different immunosuppressive treatments, the repertoires may have picked up extra background noise and variability between individuals. The results gave no support for a single strong signal or clonotype linked to IBD. Repertoire similarity did not differ between concordant and discordant twins, possibly due to limited statistical power. The analysis was unable to tell apart different T cell subtypes.

From each donor, a 2.5 ml peripheral blood sample was drawn into PAXgene tubes and stored at -80 degrees C. Without T cell sorting, total RNA was isolated from whole blood using the PAXgene blood miRNA kit on an automated QIAcube. Peripheral blood from monozygotic twin pairs, either concordant or discordant for inflammatory bowel disease, underwent deep TCRalpha and TCRbeta repertoire profiling that used unique molecular barcoding. For every twin pair, smoking habits were documented, and each individual was categorised as a current, former or never smoker. This receptor was identified in a human donor with ulcerative colitis or Crohn's disease, or a healthy co-twin of an affected twin (not recorded which). Sequenced sample: blood. The chain couples TRBV5-1 to TRBJ2-7; TCRdb's assignment of TRBD1 cannot be checked, as there is no DNA. The CDR3 protein sequence reads: CASSLRGNLGEQYF.